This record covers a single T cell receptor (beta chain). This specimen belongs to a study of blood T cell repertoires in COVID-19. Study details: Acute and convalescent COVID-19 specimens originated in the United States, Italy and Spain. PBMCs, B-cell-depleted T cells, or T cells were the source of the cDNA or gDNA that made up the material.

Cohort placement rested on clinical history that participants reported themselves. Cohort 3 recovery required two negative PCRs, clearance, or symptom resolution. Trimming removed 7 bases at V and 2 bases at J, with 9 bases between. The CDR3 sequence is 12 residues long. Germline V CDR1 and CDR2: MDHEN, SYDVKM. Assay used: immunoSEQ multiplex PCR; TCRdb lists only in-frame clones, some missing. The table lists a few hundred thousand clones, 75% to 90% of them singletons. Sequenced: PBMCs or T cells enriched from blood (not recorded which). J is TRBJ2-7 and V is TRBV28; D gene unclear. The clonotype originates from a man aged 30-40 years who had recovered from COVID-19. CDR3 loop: CASTTYAYEQYF. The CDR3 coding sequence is TGTGCCAGCACCACCTACGCCTACGAGCAGTACTTC.